A single sample is the source of the 17 T cell receptor beta chains below, sequenced in a study of blood T cell repertoires in COVID-19. Profiled with immunoSEQ multiplex PCR; TCRdb holds only in-frame clones, not every one. The sample contains over 450,000 clones, 89% of which appear only once. Sequencing input: peripheral blood. These receptors originate from a man younger than 30 with COVID-19, enrolled during active disease.

This rearrangement joins TRBV11-3 to TRBJ2-1; D might be TRBD2 (5 bases). Trimming stripped 3 bases from V and 7 bases from J, with 7 bases between. The CDR3 has 12 amino acids. Germline assignment: CDR1 SGHNT and CDR2 YENEEA. Here the CDR3 reads CASSFEGNEQFF. The DNA for the CDR3 is TGTGCCAGCAGCTTTGAGGGTAATGAGCAGTTCTTC.

The rearrangement uses TRBV4-1 and TRBJ2-2, with D possibly TRBD1 on 5 matching bases. V was shortened by 0 bases and J by 5 bases, with 13 bases between the two germline ends. The CDR3 covers 16 residues. CDR1 is MGHRA, CDR2 YSYEKL, per germline. The CDR3 DNA is TGCGCCAGCAGCCAAGATATGGGCAGGGTAACCGGGGAGCTGTTTTTT. Translating gives CASSQDMGRVTGELFF.

On this clone itself: Other DNA sequences in this sample translate to the same CDR3. The chain recombines TRBV5-1 with TRBJ2-1, with TRBD2 matching over 9 bases. The germline V gene encodes CDR1 SGHRS and CDR2 YFSETQ. The trim removed 0 bases at V and 7 bases at J, leaving 2 bases unmatched. The CDR3 has 14 residues. The CDR3 DNA follows: TGCGCCAGCAGCTTGGGACTAGCGGATAATGAGCAGTTCTTC. Encoded protein: CASSLGLADNEQFF.

The rearrangement uses TRBV6-5 and TRBJ2-7; a weak D match, TRBD1 (5 bases). V was pared by 0 bases and J by 2 bases, with 11 bases between. Germline assignment: CDR1 MNHEY and CDR2 SVGAGI. The CDR3 covers 15 residues. CDR3 sequence (DNA): TGTGCCAGCAGTTACTCGCAGGGTCCTGCCTACGAGCAGTACTTC. Translating it yields CASSYSQGPAYEQYF.

The J gene is TRBJ2-2, the V gene TRBV4-1, with D perhaps TRBD1 (6 bases). The germline CDR1 and CDR2 sequences are MGHRA and YSYEKL. The CDR3 spans 15 residues. Trimming shortened V by 4 bases and J by 5 bases, and 14 bases separated the two germline ends. This chain's CDR3 is CASSRGQPRTGELFF. For the CDR3, the DNA is TGCGCCAGCAGCCGCGGACAGCCTCGGACCGGGGAGCTGTTTTTT.

V and J are TRBV24-1 and TRBJ2-5, with 7 bases lining up with TRBD1. Trimming took 6 bases from V and 5 from J; bases not matched to a gene: 26. The germline gives CDR1 KGHDR, CDR2 SFDVKD. The CDR3 is 20 amino acids. This chain's CDR3 is CATSPSQGQLDRVLGETQYF. The CDR3 coding sequence is TGTGCCACCAGTCCCAGTCAGGGACAGCTGGACCGCGTTCTCGGGGAGACCCAGTACTTC.

The table lists this clone with a few counts. The V gene is TRBV10-2, the J gene TRBJ2-7; the match to TRBD1 covers 8 bases. The CDR3 totals 13 residues. With V trimmed by 6 bases and J by 2 bases, 3 bases remained unmatched. The germline V gene has CDR1 WSHSY and CDR2 SAAADI. CDR3 nucleotides: TGCGCCAGCAGGAGGACAGGGCCCTACGAGCAGTACTTC. Amino acids: CASRRTGPYEQYF.

J is TRBJ2-1 and V is TRBV7-9, with 9 bases aligning to TRBD1. The CDR3 loop spans 15 amino acids. Germline V gives CDR1 SEHNR, CDR2 FQNEAQ (reference sequence). The trim removed 1 base at V and 9 bases at J, leaving 7 bases unmatched. The chain's CDR3 is CASSLVQGAPTEQFF. The CDR3 nucleotides read TGTGCCAGCAGCTTAGTACAGGGGGCGCCCACTGAGCAGTTCTTC.

The chain uses TRBV18 and TRBJ2-5; 7 bases map to TRBD1. Unmatched junction bases numbered 15, after V lost 6 bases and J lost 2 bases. Germline CDR1 is KGHSH and CDR2 is LQKENI. The CDR3 has 17 amino acids. Written as DNA, the CDR3 is TGTGCCAGCTCTATTACCAGATCCGGGACAGCTCAAGAGACCCAGTACTTC. Its protein is CASSITRSGTAQETQYF.

The gene calls are TRBV5-4 and TRBJ2-2; tentatively, D is TRBD2 (6 bases). The CDR3 length is 14 residues. Trimming removed 5 bases at V and 1 base at J, with 9 bases between. Germline assignment: CDR1 SGHNT and CDR2 YYREEE (reference sequence). Here the CDR3 DNA reads TGTGCCAGCAGTCCCGGGGGGAACACCGGGGAGCTGTTTTTT. Protein: CASSPGGNTGELFF.

The CDR3 DNA sequence: TGCAGTGCTAGTATAGCGGGAGGATTGGGAGAGACCCAGTACTTC. Translated, it gives CSASIAGGLGETQYF. The rearrangement uses TRBV20-1 and TRBJ2-5; 10 bases line up with TRBD2. The trim removed 3 bases at V and 4 bases at J, leaving 8 bases unmatched. The CDR3 is 15 amino acids. From germline, CDR1 is DFQATT and CDR2 SNEGSKA (reference sequence).

With regard to this clone: Other DNA sequences from this sample encode an identical CDR3 as well. The chain links TRBV3-1 (or the pseudogene TRBV3-2) to TRBJ1-5; possible D gene TRBD1, 6 bases. Germline assignment: CDR1 LGHDT and CDR2 YNNKEL (reference sequence). V was shortened by 1 base and J by 2 bases, with 6 bases between the two germline ends. This CDR3 is built from 14 residues. This chain's CDR3 is CASSQGQGNQPQHF. CDR3 nucleotides: TGTGCCAGCAGCCAAGGACAGGGCAATCAGCCCCAGCATTTT.

The J gene is TRBJ2-1, the V gene TRBV5-4, with a tentative D call TRBD2 (6 bases). The ends were cut back, 4 bases at V and 3 bases at J, with 14 bases in the middle. Looked up from germline, CDR1 is SGHNT and CDR2 is YYREEE (reference sequence). This CDR3 is 15 amino acids long. DNA for the CDR3: TGTGCCAGCAGCCGTCTAGCGCCCTACTACAATGAGCAGTTCTTC. It yields the protein CASSRLAPYYNEQFF. Full variable domain (missing parts from reference TRBV5-4 and TRBJ2-1): ETGVTQSPTHLIKTRGQQVTLRCSSQSGHNTVSWYQQALGQGPQFIFQYYREEENGRGNFPPRFSGLQFPNYSSELNVNALELDDSALYLCASSRLAPYYNEQFFGPGTRLTVL.

The chain recombines TRBV7-9 with TRBJ1-2; D not certain. Germline CDR1 reads SEHNR; CDR2 reads FQNEAQ (reference sequence). The CDR3 loop spans 12 amino acids. V was pared by 3 bases and J by 4 bases, with 6 bases between. CDR3 amino acids: CASSFPGYGYTF. The CDR3 DNA reads TGTGCCAGCAGCTTTCCCGGCTATGGCTACACCTTC.

The chain links TRBV5-6 to TRBJ2-3; tentative D call: TRBD2 (6 bases). Germline CDR1 and CDR2: SGHDT and YYEEEE. The CDR3 covers 15 residues. V was trimmed by 5 bases and J by 5 bases, leaving 18 bases between them. The CDR3 coding sequence is TGTGCCAGCAGATCCCCGACTAGGGTCGGAGATACGCAGTATTTT. Protein product: CASRSPTRVGDTQYF.

The CDR3 loop is CASSGVWTGTGGVTEAFF. For the CDR3, the DNA is TGTGCCAGCAGTGGGGTGTGGACCGGGACAGGGGGCGTTACTGAAGCTTTCTTT. This sequence joins TRBV6-1 and TRBJ1-1; 12 nucleotides match TRBD1. CDR3 size: 18 residues. Germline V gene sequence: CDR1 MNHNS, CDR2 SASEGT. J lost 5 bases, V lost 4 bases, and 14 bases had no gene match.

This clone was picked up a small number of times. The chain employs TRBV6-1 and TRBJ2-3; TRBD2 matches at 10 bases. CDR3 length: 17 residues. In germline, CDR1 is MNHNS, CDR2 SASEGT. After removal of 1 base from V and 3 bases from J, the junction contained 7 bases not matched to a gene. The CDR3 DNA follows: TGTGCCAGCAGTGAAGGTTTCGGGACTAGCGAGACAGATACGCAGTATTTT. Protein sequence: CASSEGFGTSETDTQYF.